The sample holds one count of the clone carrying this TCR beta chain. These data originate in a study of blood T cell repertoires in COVID-19. The CDR3 length is 16 residues. Germline V lookup: CDR1 KGHSY, CDR2 FQNENV. V was shortened by 4 bases and J by 0 bases, with 13 bases between the two germline ends. In the original analysis: Amplifying reference gene primers gave estimates of nucleated cell counts. Generated by immunoSEQ multiplex PCR, the TCRdb table keeps only in-frame clones and is missing some. The DNA was the basis for D and trimming; V, J and clone size are from that table. The sample has under 250,000 clones; around 83% are singletons.

The genes are TRBV16 and TRBJ1-3; D not certain. This clonotype originated in a woman between 50 and 59 years old with acute or convalescent COVID-19. Sequencing was done on a sample of peripheral blood. The CDR3 reads CASSPTTKSSGNTIYF. CDR3 sequence (DNA): TGTGCCAGCAGCCCGACGACAAAGAGCTCTGGAAACACCATATATTTT.